What follows are 14 T cell receptor beta chains derived from one specimen sequenced in a study of regulatory T cells in long-lasting Graves disease. Both iRepertoire HTBI primers and Arm-PCR of CDR3 regions were used to build the TCR beta libraries. TCRdb redid the calling of the multiplex PCR reads with MiXCR, one entry per CDR3 protein. This table has roughly 430,000 distinct CDR3 sequences, over 15% appearing once. Documented time point: newly diagnosed GD, antithyroid drugs for less than 3 months. PBMC-derived RNA was used for the TCR library. The same data also contributed to another study, on T cells in Graves' hyperthyroidism and ophthalmopathy.

Here the sequenced sample was peripheral blood mononuclear cells (PBMCs), taken at new diagnosis, from a patient treated with antithyroid drugs. The receptor set was obtained from a woman aged 25 to 39 with Graves disease.

The CDR3 DNA reads TGCAGTGCTAGAGATGGGCGGGGGCTAGCCTCGAATGAGCAGTTCTTC. Protein sequence: CSARDGRGLASNEQFF. V usage is TRBV20-1 and J usage is TRBJ2-1; D is perhaps TRBD2 (7 bases). Germline V lookup: CDR1 DFQATT, CDR2 SNEGSKA (reference sequence). V lost 0 bases and J lost 7, with 19 bases in between. The CDR3 runs 16 residues.

At least ten counts were recorded for this clonotype. This chain uses TRBV6-5 with TRBJ2-1; 11 bases are shared with TRBD2. Germline loops: CDR1 MNHEY, CDR2 SVGAGI. Trimming removed 4 bases from V and 4 bases from J; junction bases left unmatched: 9. The CDR3 extends over 17 amino acids. CDR3 DNA: TGTGCCAGCAGTTTCTCCATCTGGACTAGCGGGTACAATGAGCAGTTCTTC. Protein: CASSFSIWTSGYNEQFF.

This clonotype was detected many times. This chain uses TRBV20-1 with TRBJ2-3; tentative D call: TRBD2 (6 bases). Trimming shortened V by 5 bases and J by 6 bases, and 15 bases separated the two germline ends. The CDR3 spans 13 residues. In germline, CDR1 is DFQATT, CDR2 SNEGSKA (reference sequence). This CDR3 reads CSAGRTAGDTQYF. The CDR3 coding sequence is TGCAGTGCTGGCAGGACGGCGGGGGATACGCAGTATTTT.

Ten or more counts support this clonotype. The chain couples TRBV28 to TRBJ1-1; no definite D call. Germline V gene sequence: CDR1 MDHEN, CDR2 SYDVKM. The CDR3 is 11 residues long. V lost 2 bases and J lost 8, with 6 bases in between. CDR3 in amino acids: CASSLDLEAFF. The CDR3 DNA follows: TGTGCCAGCAGTTTAGACCTCGAAGCTTTCTTT.

This clonotype was detected ten times or more. The rearrangement links TRBV2 to TRBJ2-1; D not certain. CDR1 and CDR2 from the germline V gene are SNHLY and FYNNEI. The CDR3 is 13 residues long. V gave up 3 bases and J gave up 11 bases, with 14 bases separating them. CDR3 nucleotides: TGTGCCAGCAGTGATGGTGACCCATTGAAGCAGTTCTTC. Translating gives CASSDGDPLKQFF.

CDR3 coding DNA: TGTGCCAGCAGCGGACGAGTCTACAATGAGCAGTTCTTC. Its translation is CASSGRVYNEQFF. V usage is TRBV12-3 or TRBV12-4 and J usage is TRBJ2-1; D not resolved. Deletions cut 6 bases from V and 3 bases from J, with 9 bases between. This CDR3 is built from 13 residues.

This clonotype appeared many times. V and J are TRBV5-1 and TRBJ2-3, with 7 bases aligning to TRBD2. The CDR3 is 18 amino acids. Germline V lookup: CDR1 SGHRS, CDR2 YFSETQ. J gave up 0 bases and V 0 bases, and 10 bases lay outside the gene matches. The CDR3: CASSLAQLSGASTDTQYF. CDR3 nucleotides: TGCGCCAGCAGCTTGGCCCAATTAAGCGGGGCTAGCACAGATACGCAGTATTTT.

Worth noting for this clonotype: This likely traces to a read error, being one base from a far larger clone. The chain couples TRBV28 to TRBJ2-2, with 7 nucleotides matching TRBD2. This CDR3 region has 15 residues. V shed 5 bases, J shed 8 bases, and the junction held 11 bases outside the gene matches. Germline V CDR1 and CDR2: MDHEN, SYDVKM. The DNA for the CDR3 is TGTGCCAGCAGTGCGGGAGCGATTGCACCTGGGGAGCTGTTTTTT. It codes for CASSAGAIAPGELFF.

The chain couples TRBV7-9 to TRBJ2-3; a weak D match, TRBD1 (5 bases). The CDR3 length is 15 residues. Germline V CDR1 and CDR2: SEHNR, FQNEAQ (reference sequence). Deletions cut 3 bases from V and 0 bases from J, with 10 bases between. CDR3 amino acids: CASSLQGSSTDTQYF. CDR3 DNA sequence: TGTGCCAGCAGCTTGCAGGGCTCTAGCACAGATACGCAGTATTTT.

J is TRBJ2-2 and V is TRBV19; D unresolved. Germline loops: CDR1 LNHDA, CDR2 SQIVND (reference sequence). V lost 3 bases to trimming and J lost 1 base, with 6 bases between them. There are 14 residues in the CDR3. CDR3 sequence reads: CASSIRGNTGELFF. CDR3 in DNA: TGTGCCAGTAGTATTCGAGGGAACACCGGGGAGCTGTTTTTT.

This clonotype has a count of ten or more. One end of the junction varies from germline; a read error may be responsible. The J gene is TRBJ2-1, the V gene TRBV10-2; D might be TRBD2 (5 bases). Germline V lookup: CDR1 WSHSY, CDR2 SAAADI. The CDR3 extends over 14 amino acids. CDR3: CASSTSGTYNEQFF. In nucleotides, the CDR3 is TGTGCCAGCAGCACCAGCGGCACCTACAATGAGCAGTTCTTC.

This clonotype was counted many times. The J gene is TRBJ2-3, the V gene TRBV28; the match to TRBD1 covers 7 bases. Germline values: CDR1 MDHEN, CDR2 SYDVKM. The junction had 8 bases not matched to a gene; V was cut back by 4 bases and J by 4 bases. The CDR3 is 15 residues long. CDR3 bases: TGTGCCAGCAGTTCCCGACAGGGCAGGGCAGATACGCAGTATTTT. This encodes CASSSRQGRADTQYF.

This chain uses TRBV18 with TRBJ1-2; TRBD1 aligns across 7 bases. The CDR3 length is 15 residues. Trimming cost V 8 bases and J 2 bases; bases outside gene matches: 11. Germline V gene data show CDR1 as KGHSH and CDR2 as LQKENI. The CDR3, as DNA: TGTGCCAGCGGGGAGAACAGGGGAAACAACTATGGCTACACCTTC. Protein: CASGENRGNNYGYTF. Supplemented by reference TRBV18 and TRBJ1-2, the full variable domain reads NAGVMQNPRHLVRRRGQEARLRCSPMKGHSHVYWYRQLPEEGLKFMVYLQKENIIDESGMPKERFSAEFPKEGPSILRIQQVVRGDSAAYFCASGENRGNNYGYTFGSGTRLTVV.

This clonotype was counted ten times or more. The V call is TRBV28, the J call TRBJ1-1, with D possibly being TRBD1 (5 bases). Trimming stripped 6 bases from V and 2 bases from J, with 16 bases between. Germline CDR1 MDHEN, CDR2 SYDVKM. The CDR3 consists of 15 residues. CDR3 sequence (DNA): TGTGCCAGCAGCTCCGGGGGGGGGGGTAACACTGAAGCTTTCTTT. Translating gives CASSSGGGGNTEAFF.